This TCR beta chain was profiled in a study of Graves' ophthalmopathy and Graves' hyperthyroidism. General study results and limits: Blood samples also showed most expanded thyroid clonotypes exceeding 0.001 frequency.

The sequenced template was RNA, covering the TCR beta CDR3 region. HTBI primers were used in a first-round RT-PCR, which preceded a second-round multiplex PCR. TCRdb recomputed calls from the multiplex PCR reads with MiXCR, one row per CDR3 protein. In the table there are some 150,000 distinct CDR3 sequences, roughly 36% of which are singletons. The CDR3 covers 13 residues. CDR1 is ENHRY and CDR2 is SYGVKD in the germline V gene. V was cut by 7 bases and J by 3 bases, with 12 bases left in between. Comment on this clonotype: What it recognizes is unknown.

The sample comprised peripheral blood. V usage is TRBV10-3 and J usage is TRBJ1-1; unclear D gene. The receptor's source is a man aged 25 to 40 with Graves' ophthalmopathy. This chain's CDR3 is CAITNSKDTEAFF. The CDR3 DNA is TGTGCCATCACGAACAGTAAGGACACTGAAGCTTTCTTT.